The rows below give T cell receptor beta chains drawn from one sample of a study of blood T cell repertoires in COVID-19. The data were produced by immunoSEQ multiplex PCR, yet TCRdb's version contains in-frame clones alone and is incomplete. The table lists about 200,000 clones, 80% to 90% of them singletons. The sequenced sample was peripheral blood. Source of these receptors: a man older than 75 with acute or convalescent COVID-19. The conserved cysteine and the conserved F or W are not part of the CDR3 here. Each record gives: CDR3 protein, V gene, CDR3 length, J gene, clone size. Size tells how often a clone was seen (once, few, many) or the class of an expanded clone, and some rows leave it out.

ATSDLASGRLSSYNEQF | TRBV24-1 | 17 | TRBJ2-1 | -
ASSFSSGDTYNEQF | TRBV7-2 | 14 | TRBJ2-1 | -
ASSDSASRGNRRSPLH | TRBV6-4 | 16 | TRBJ1-6 | -
ASSFVVNTGELF | TRBV27 | 12 | TRBJ2-2 | -
AISESTGTGSAGELF | TRBV10-3 | 15 | TRBJ2-2 | -
ASSLPGGGLNEQF | TRBV11-3 | 13 | TRBJ2-1 | -
ASSAQGRGYT | TRBV2 | 10 | TRBJ1-2 | -
ASSGMDRAGDTQY | TRBV19 | 13 | TRBJ2-3 | -
ASSPRMGQGAYETQY | TRBV18 | 15 | TRBJ2-5 | -
ASSQDLSRQY | TRBV4-1 | 10 | TRBJ2-7 | -
ASRGRGLGSETQY | TRBV2 | 13 | TRBJ2-5 | -
ASSSGTVSYEQY | TRBV28 | 12 | TRBJ2-7 | -
ARAGGFGTEAF | TRBV6-4 | 11 | TRBJ1-1 | -
ASSFGGGGQETQY | TRBV7-2 | 13 | TRBJ2-5 | -
ASSPYRGGSYEQY | TRBV28 | 13 | TRBJ2-7 | -
ASSYSKGIYTEAF | TRBV6-2/TRBV6-3 | 13 | TRBJ1-1 | -
ASSTGLRRDTDTQY | TRBV6-2/TRBV6-3 | 14 | TRBJ2-3 | once
ASSSRWAEQF | TRBV7-9 | 10 | TRBJ2-1 | -
ASRWQGSSYEQY | TRBV5-1 | 12 | TRBJ2-7 | -
ASSPSGNTEAF | TRBV18 | 11 | TRBJ1-1 | -
ASSLGFSPGDKPYNEQF | TRBV11-2 | 17 | TRBJ2-1 | -
ASSQDVGTRGFYGYT | TRBV14 | 15 | TRBJ1-2 | once
ASSQDRLADEQF | TRBV4-2 | 12 | TRBJ2-1 | -
ASSETGGYAKNIQY | TRBV21-1 | 14 | TRBJ2-4 | -
ASSYRENTEAF | TRBV5-1 | 11 | TRBJ1-1 | -
ASSLVPTQGASGNTIY | TRBV7-2 | 16 | TRBJ1-3 | -
ASSSSSGRTYNEQF | TRBV7-8 | 14 | TRBJ2-1 | once
ASSIDGPGLGSETQY | TRBV19 | 15 | TRBJ2-5 | -
ASSHWGASTGGKDEQY | TRBV7-8 | 16 | TRBJ2-7 | -
ASSGGSAGQETQY | TRBV10-1 | 13 | TRBJ2-5 | -
ASSYTGTGRNYGYT | TRBV6-5 | 14 | TRBJ1-2 | -
ASSGQGAYNSPLH | TRBV19 | 13 | TRBJ1-6 | -
SVKTGTGLGETQY | TRBV29-1 | 13 | TRBJ2-5 | -
ASSLWGGGRNQPQH | TRBV23-1 | 14 | TRBJ1-5 | -
ASSLRTGDNYGYT | TRBV5-8 | 13 | TRBJ1-2 | -
ASSPTGVQETQY | TRBV18 | 12 | TRBJ2-5 | -
ASSLDRGSNTQY | TRBV7-9 | 12 | TRBJ2-3 | -
SASQGVNSGNTIY | TRBV20-1 | 13 | TRBJ1-3 | once
ASSIGTGGQPQH | TRBV19 | 12 | TRBJ1-5 | -
ASRGTRYNEQF | TRBV6-5 | 11 | TRBJ2-1 | -
ASSVEDPYNEQF | TRBV9 | 12 | TRBJ2-1 | -
ASSPTGSNSPLH | TRBV19 | 12 | TRBJ1-6 | -
ATSDRGHFSGANVLT | TRBV24-1 | 15 | TRBJ2-6 | once
ASSLEPGQNYEQY | TRBV5-6 | 13 | TRBJ2-7 | -
ASSSAGPSYNEQF | TRBV5-4 | 13 | TRBJ2-1 | -
ASSIGVRSETQY | TRBV19 | 12 | TRBJ2-5 | -
SAYLEYGYT | TRBV20-1 | 9 | TRBJ1-2 | -
ATQRTGFSSNYGYT | TRBV10-3 | 14 | TRBJ1-2 | -
ASREGVFSGELF | TRBV6-1 | 12 | TRBJ2-2 | -